The present entry profiles one T cell receptor beta chain with its context. The antigen is unknown. The data are from a study of T cells in Graves' hyperthyroidism and ophthalmopathy. Study summary: Blood from the periphery was taken at initial diagnosis, before any treatment.

Using RNA transcripts as the source, TCR beta CDR3 regions were amplified. When the TCR CDR3 underwent first-round RT-PCR, the HTBI primer set was used. MiXCR was run by TCRdb on the multiplex PCR reads, yielding one entry per CDR3 protein. Among over 350,000 distinct CDR3 sequences listed, approximately 18% were seen once. Germline CDR1 and CDR2: SGHRS and YFSETQ. Unmatched junction bases numbered 8, after V lost 6 bases and J lost 8 bases. The CDR3 loop spans 15 amino acids. Whole-study findings and limits: In simple terms, a model built on 13 V-J features told ophthalmopathy apart from stable hyperthyroidism.

The sequence derives from a man aged 18-30 years with Graves' ophthalmopathy. V is TRBV5-1 and J is TRBJ2-1; 13 nucleotides agree with TRBD2. The sequenced material came from blood. The CDR3 is CASKVGTSGIHEQFF. The CDR3 DNA reads TGCGCCAGCAAGGTCGGGACTAGCGGGATCCATGAGCAGTTCTTC. Supplemented by reference TRBV5-1 and TRBJ2-1, the full variable domain reads KAGVTQTPRYLIKTRGQQVTLSCSPISGHRSVSWYQQTPGQGLQFLFEYFSETQRNKGNFPGRFSGRQFSNSRSEMNVSTLELGDSALYLCASKVGTSGIHEQFFGPGTRLTVL.